Listed below are T cell receptor beta chains from one sample, sequenced in a study of beta chain features in type 1 diabetes. The assay was immunoSEQ multiplex PCR, and TCRdb's table has in-frame clones only and misses some. The sample shows some 400,000 clones, more than 13% of them seen only once. The sequenced material came from naive CD4+ T cells from blood. The receptors shown here come from a woman under 30 in good health. Each CDR3 is given without its conserved first and last residue.

TRBJ2-1,TRBV29-1,SVGASEYNEQF
TRBJ1-1,TRBV6-5,ASSSGRMNTEAF
TRBJ2-3,TRBV7-9,ASSLGEPQY
TRBJ2-7,TRBV6-6,ASSYSAGVGEQY
TRBJ1-2,TRBV29-1,SSRTGVDGYT
TRBJ2-7,TRBV4-3,ASSQAFRGSPSYEQY
TRBJ2-7,TRBV4-2,ASSQGDRGSYEQY
TRBJ2-7,TRBV28,ASSPRSPAGYEQY
TRBJ1-1,TRBV7-2,ASSFGQDTEAF
TRBJ2-7,TRBV18,ASSPRSTHEQY
TRBJ2-1,TRBV5-1,ASSPRSGRSTSPNEQF
TRBJ2-3,TRBV4-1,ASSHPERESTDTQY
TRBJ1-2,TRBV18,ASSPGESVGYT
TRBJ2-1,TRBV19,ASSAGLDRYNEQF
TRBJ2-7,TRBV2,ASRGHRSSYEQY
TRBJ2-4,TRBV6-1,ASRSGSWSKNIQY
TRBJ2-5,TRBV11-3,ASSRARTSVQETQY
TRBJ2-7,TRBV25-1,ASSESGTAYEQY
TRBJ2-7,TRBV7-9,ASSASQGTGEQY
TRBJ1-5,TRBV19,ASSAGGFDQPQH
TRBJ2-7,TRBV5-1,ASSLTGSYEQY
TRBJ1-2,TRBV30,AWVPRLGQGSGYT
TRBJ2-5,TRBV21-1,ASSKKIGLAEETQY
TRBJ1-3,TRBV30,AWSGVIGNTIY
TRBJ1-1,TRBV19,ASSNPGQNTEAF
TRBJ2-1,TRBV9,ASSLDEERGEQF
TRBJ2-3,TRBV19,ASSPNRLNTQY